This TCR beta chain was sequenced in a study of glioma-infiltrating T cells. This CDR3 region has 13 residues. V lost 2 bases to trimming and J lost 0 bases, with 4 bases between them. CDR1 is KGHSH and CDR2 is LQKENI in the germline V gene. This clonotype has ten or more counts. TCR alpha and beta CDR3 regions were amplified from RNA using iRepertoire nested multiplex PCR. TCRdb reanalysed the multiplex PCR reads using MiXCR and keeps one entry per CDR3 protein. Of approximately 190,000 distinct CDR3 sequences listed, more than 30% were seen once; the top ten hold around 20%. The sequencing sample was made of glioma tissue, nonneoplastic brain tissue, or PBMCs (not recorded which). This chain links TRBV18 with TRBJ1-1, with unresolved D. This TCR was recovered from a human donor with low-grade glioma or glioblastoma, undergoing nonglioma brain surgery, or in good health (not recorded which). In DNA form, the CDR3 reads TGTGCCAGCTCACCAGGAATGAACACTGAAGCTTTCTTT. It yields the protein CASSPGMNTEAFF.